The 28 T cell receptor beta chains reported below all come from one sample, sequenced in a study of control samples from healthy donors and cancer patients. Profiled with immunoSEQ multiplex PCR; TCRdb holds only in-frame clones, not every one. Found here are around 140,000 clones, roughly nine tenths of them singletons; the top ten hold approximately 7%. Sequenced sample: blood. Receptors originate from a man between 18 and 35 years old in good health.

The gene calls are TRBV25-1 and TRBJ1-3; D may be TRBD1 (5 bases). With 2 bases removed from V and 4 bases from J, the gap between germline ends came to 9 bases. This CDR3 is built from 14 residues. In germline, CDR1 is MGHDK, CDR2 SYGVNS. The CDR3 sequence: CASSEPGRGNTIYF. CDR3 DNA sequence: TGTGCCAGCAGTGAACCGGGACGGGGAAACACCATATATTTT.

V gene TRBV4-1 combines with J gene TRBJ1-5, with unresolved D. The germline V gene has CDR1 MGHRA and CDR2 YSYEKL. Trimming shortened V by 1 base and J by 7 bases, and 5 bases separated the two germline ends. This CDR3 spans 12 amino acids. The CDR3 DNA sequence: TGCGCCAGCAGCCAAGGTCAGCAGCCCCAGCATTTT. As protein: CASSQGQQPQHF.

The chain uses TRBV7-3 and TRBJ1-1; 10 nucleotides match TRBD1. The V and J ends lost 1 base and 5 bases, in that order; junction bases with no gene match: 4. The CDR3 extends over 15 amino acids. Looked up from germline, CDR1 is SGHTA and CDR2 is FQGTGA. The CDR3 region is CASSLRGQGKTEAFF. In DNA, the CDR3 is TGTGCCAGCAGCTTAAGGGGACAGGGGAAAACTGAAGCTTTCTTT.

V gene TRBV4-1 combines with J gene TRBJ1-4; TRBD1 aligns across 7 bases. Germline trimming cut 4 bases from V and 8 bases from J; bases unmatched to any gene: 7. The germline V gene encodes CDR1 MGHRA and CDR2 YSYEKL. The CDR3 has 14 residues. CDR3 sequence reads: CASSLRTGGEKLFF. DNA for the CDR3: TGCGCCAGCAGCCTTAGGACAGGAGGGGAAAAACTGTTTTTT.

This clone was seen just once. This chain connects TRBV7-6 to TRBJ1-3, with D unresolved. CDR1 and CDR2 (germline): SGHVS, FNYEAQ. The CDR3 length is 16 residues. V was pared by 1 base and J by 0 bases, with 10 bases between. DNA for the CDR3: TGTGCCAGCAGCTTAGGTTCGGGGTACTCTGGAAACACCATATATTTT. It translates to CASSLGSGYSGNTIYF.

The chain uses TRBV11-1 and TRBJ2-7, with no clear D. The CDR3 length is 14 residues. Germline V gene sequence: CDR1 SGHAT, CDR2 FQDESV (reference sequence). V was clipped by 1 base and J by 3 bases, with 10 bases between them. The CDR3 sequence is CASSLGVSYYEQYF. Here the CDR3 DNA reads TGTGCCAGCAGCTTAGGGGTCAGTTACTACGAGCAGTACTTC.

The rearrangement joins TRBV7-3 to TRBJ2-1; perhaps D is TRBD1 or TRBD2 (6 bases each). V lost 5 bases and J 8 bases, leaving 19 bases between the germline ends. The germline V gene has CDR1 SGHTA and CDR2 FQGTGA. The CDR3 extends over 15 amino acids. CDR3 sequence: CASSGGPSGIHEQFF. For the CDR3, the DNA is TGTGCCAGCAGCGGGGGGCCGTCAGGGATACATGAGCAGTTCTTC.

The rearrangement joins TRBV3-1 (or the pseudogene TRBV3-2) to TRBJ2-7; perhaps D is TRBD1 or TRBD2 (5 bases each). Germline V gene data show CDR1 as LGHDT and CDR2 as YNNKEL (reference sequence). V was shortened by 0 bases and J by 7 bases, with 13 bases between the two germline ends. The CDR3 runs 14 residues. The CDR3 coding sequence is TGTGCCAGCAGCCAAGATGAGAGGGGAATAGAGCAGTACTTC. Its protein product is CASSQDERGIEQYF.

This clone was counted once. This CDR3 reads CASSLRLAGTDTQYF. The CDR3 DNA reads TGCGCCAGCAGCTTGCGACTAGCGGGCACAGATACGCAGTATTTT. V usage is TRBV5-1 and J usage is TRBJ2-3, with 9 nucleotides matching TRBD2. This CDR3 contains 15 residues. Trimming took 1 base from V and 1 from J; bases not matched to a gene: 1. Germline CDR1 and CDR2: SGHRS and YFSETQ. The entire variable domain, with the rest obtained from reference TRBV5-1 and TRBJ2-3, is as follows: KAGVTQTPRYLIKTRGQQVTLSCSPISGHRSVSWYQQTPGQGLQFLFEYFSETQRNKGNFPGRFSGRQFSNSRSEMNVSTLELGDSALYLCASSLRLAGTDTQYFGPGTRLTVL.

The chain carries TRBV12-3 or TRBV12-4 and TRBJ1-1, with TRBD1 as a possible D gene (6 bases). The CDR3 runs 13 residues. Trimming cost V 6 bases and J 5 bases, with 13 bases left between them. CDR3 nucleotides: TGTGCCAGCAGGCCATACAGGGAAACTGAAGCTTTCTTT. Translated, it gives CASRPYRETEAFF.

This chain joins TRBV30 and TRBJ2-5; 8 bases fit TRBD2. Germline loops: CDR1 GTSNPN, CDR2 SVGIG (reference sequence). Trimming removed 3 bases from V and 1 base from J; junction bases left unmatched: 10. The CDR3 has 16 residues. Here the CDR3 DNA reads TGTGCCTGGAGCCAGGCTGGGACTAGACTCCAAGAGACCCAGTACTTC. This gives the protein CAWSQAGTRLQETQYF.

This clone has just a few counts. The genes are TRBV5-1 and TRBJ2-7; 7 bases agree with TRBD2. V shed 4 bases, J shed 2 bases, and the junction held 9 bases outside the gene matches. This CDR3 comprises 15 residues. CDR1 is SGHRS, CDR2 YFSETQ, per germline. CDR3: CASSLGTIFTYEQYF. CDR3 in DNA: TGCGCCAGCAGCCTAGGGACTATCTTTACCTACGAGCAGTACTTC.

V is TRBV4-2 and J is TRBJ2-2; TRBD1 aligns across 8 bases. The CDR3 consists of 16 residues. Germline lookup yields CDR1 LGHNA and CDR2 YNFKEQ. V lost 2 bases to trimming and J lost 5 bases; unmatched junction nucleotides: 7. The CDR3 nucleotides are TGTGCCAGCAGCCAAAGTAACACAGGGGGGACCGGGGAGCTGTTTTTT. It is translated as CASSQSNTGGTGELFF.

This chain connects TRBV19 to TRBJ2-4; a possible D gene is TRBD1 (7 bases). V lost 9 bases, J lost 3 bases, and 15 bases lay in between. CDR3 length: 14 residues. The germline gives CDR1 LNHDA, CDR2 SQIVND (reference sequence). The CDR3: CASLDREVKNIQYF. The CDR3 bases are TGTGCCAGCCTTGACAGGGAGGTCAAAAACATTCAGTACTTC.

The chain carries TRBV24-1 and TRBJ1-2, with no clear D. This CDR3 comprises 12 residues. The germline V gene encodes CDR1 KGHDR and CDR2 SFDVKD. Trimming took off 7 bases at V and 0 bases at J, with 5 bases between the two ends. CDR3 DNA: TGTGCCACCAGAAGCGCTAACTATGGCTACACCTTC. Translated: CATRSANYGYTF.

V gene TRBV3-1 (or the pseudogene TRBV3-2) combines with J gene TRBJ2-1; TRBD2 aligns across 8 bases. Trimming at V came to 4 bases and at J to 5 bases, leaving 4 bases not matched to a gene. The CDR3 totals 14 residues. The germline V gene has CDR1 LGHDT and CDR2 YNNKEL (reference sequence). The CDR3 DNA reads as TGTGCCAGCAGCCGTTTTAGCGGGAACAATGAGCAGTTCTTC. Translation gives CASSRFSGNNEQFF.

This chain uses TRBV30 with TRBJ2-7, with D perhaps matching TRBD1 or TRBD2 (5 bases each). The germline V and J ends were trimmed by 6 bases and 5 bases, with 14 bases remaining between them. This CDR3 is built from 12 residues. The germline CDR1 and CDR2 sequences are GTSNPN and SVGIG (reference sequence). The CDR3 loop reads CACSRERDEQYF. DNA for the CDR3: TGTGCCTGCTCCAGGGAGAGGGACGAGCAGTACTTC. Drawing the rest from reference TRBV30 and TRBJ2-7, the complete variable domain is SQTIHQWPATLVQPVGSPLSLECTVEGTSNPNLYWYRQAAGRGLQLLFYSVGIGQISSEVPQNLSASRPQDRQFILSSKKLLLSDSGFYLCACSRERDEQYFGPGTRLTVT.

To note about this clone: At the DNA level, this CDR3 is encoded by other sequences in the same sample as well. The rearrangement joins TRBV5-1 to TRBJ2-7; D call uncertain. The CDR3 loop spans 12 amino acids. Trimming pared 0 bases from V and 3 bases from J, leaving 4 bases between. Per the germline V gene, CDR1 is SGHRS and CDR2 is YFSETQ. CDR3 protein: CASSLEGYEQYF. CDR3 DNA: TGCGCCAGCAGCTTGGAAGGCTACGAGCAGTACTTC.

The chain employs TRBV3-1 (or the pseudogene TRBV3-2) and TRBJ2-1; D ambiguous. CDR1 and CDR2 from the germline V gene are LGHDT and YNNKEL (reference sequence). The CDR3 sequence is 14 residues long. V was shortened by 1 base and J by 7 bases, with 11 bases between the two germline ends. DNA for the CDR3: TGTGCCAGCAGCCAAGTTGTCTCCCAGAATGAGCAGTTCTTC. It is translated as CASSQVVSQNEQFF.

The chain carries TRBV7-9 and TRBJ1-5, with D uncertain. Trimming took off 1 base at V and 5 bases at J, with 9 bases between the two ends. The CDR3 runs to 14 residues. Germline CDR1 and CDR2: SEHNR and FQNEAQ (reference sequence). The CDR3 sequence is CASSLGGIHQPQHF. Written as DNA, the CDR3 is TGTGCCAGCAGCTTAGGGGGTATCCATCAGCCCCAGCATTTT.

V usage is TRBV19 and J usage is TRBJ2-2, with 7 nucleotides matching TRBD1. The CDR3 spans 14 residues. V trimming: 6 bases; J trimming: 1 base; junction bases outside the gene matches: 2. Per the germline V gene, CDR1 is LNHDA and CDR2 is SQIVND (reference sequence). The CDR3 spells CASRNRGNTGELFF. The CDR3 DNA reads TGTGCCAGTAGGAACAGGGGGAACACCGGGGAGCTGTTTTTT.

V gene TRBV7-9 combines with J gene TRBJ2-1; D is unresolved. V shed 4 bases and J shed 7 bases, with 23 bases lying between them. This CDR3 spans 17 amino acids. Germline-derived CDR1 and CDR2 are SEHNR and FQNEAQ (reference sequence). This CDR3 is CASSSTVSRWMKNEQFF. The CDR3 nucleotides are TGTGCCAGCAGCTCGACTGTTTCGCGGTGGATGAAAAATGAGCAGTTCTTC.

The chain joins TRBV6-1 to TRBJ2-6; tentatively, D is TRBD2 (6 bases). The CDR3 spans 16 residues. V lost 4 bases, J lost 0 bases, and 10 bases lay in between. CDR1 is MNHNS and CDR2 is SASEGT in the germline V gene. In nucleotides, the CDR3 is TGTGCCAGCAGTGTGGGGGGAATCTCTGGGGCCAACGTCCTGACTTTC. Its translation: CASSVGGISGANVLTF.

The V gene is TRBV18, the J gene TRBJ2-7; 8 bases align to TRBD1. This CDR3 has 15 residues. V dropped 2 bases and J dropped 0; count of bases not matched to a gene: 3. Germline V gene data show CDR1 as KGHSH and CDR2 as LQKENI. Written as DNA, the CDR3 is TGTGCCAGCTCACCATCGACAGGGGCCTCCTACGAGCAGTACTTC. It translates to CASSPSTGASYEQYF.

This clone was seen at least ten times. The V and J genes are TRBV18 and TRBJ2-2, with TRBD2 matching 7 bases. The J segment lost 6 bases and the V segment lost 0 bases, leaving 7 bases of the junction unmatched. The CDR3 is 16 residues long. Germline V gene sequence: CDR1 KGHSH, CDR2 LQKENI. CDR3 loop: CASSPPWEGRSGELFF. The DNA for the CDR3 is TGTGCCAGCTCACCACCTTGGGAGGGGAGATCCGGGGAGCTGTTTTTT. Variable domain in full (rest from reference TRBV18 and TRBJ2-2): NAGVMQNPRHLVRRRGQEARLRCSPMKGHSHVYWYRQLPEEGLKFMVYLQKENIIDESGMPKERFSAEFPKEGPSILRIQQVVRGDSAAYFCASSPPWEGRSGELFFGEGSRLTVL.

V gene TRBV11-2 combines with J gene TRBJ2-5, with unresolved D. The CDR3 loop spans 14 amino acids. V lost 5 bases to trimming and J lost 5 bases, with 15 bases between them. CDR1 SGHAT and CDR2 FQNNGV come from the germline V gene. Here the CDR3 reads CASSPWAESETQYF. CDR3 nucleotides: TGTGCCAGCAGCCCCTGGGCCGAATCGGAGACCCAGTACTTC. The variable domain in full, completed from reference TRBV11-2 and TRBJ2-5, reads EAGVAQSPRYKIIEKRQSVAFWCNPISGHATLYWYQQILGQGPKLLIQFQNNGVVDDSQLPKDRFSAERLKGVDSTLKIQPAKLEDSAVYLCASSPWAESETQYFGPGTRLLVL.

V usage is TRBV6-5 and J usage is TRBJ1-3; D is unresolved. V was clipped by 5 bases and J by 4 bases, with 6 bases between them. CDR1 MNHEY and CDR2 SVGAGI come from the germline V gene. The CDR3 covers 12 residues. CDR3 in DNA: TGTGCCAGCAGTACGGACGGAAACACCATATATTTT. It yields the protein CASSTDGNTIYF.

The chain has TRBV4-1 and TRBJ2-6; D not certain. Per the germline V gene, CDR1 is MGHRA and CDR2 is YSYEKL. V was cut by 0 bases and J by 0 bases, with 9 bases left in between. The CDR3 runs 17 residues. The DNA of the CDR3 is TGCGCCAGCAGCCAAGAACCCTACAACTCTGGGGCCAACGTCCTGACTTTC. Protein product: CASSQEPYNSGANVLTF.